The sequence of this T cell receptor (beta chain) was determined in a study of Ad26.COV2.S vaccination and SARS-CoV-2 variants. Study-level results: Across vaccine and placebo recipients, the breadth of non-spike TCRs was similar. Measurements of TCR breadth and depth may have given underestimates of the total T cell responses.

Here immunoSEQ multiplex PCR was the method, and the copy in TCRdb shows in-frame clones only, minus some. The data contain 400,000 to 500,000 clones, more than 75% of them singletons. Documented treatment: around 19 received Ad26.COV2.S at low or high dose, single or two shots; several received placebo; per-sample allocation not given. Each sample was drawn 63 days after the first injection (of vaccine or placebo). Boston supplied an adult donor aged 18-55 years. Note on this clone: Its antigen remains unidentified.

V shed 3 bases and J shed 14 bases, with 19 bases lying between them. The CDR3 is 13 residues long. Germline CDR1 and CDR2: SGHTA and FQGNSA. The TCR was taken from a person between 18 and 65 years old who received the Ad26.COV2.S COVID-19 vaccine or a placebo. The sequences come from peripheral blood, collected in a trial of Ad26.COV2.S vaccine versus placebo. V gene TRBV7-2 combines with J gene TRBJ1-2, with D possibly TRBD1 on 6 matching bases. CDR3 nucleotides: TGTGCCAGCAGCTTCCGCAGACAGGCGGGACCGACCTTC. It encodes CASSFRRQAGPTF.